This T cell receptor (beta chain) was identified in a study of CD8+ T cells in alopecia areata. The germline V and J ends were trimmed by 4 bases and 0 bases, with 16 bases remaining between them. This CDR3 spans 17 amino acids. Germline V CDR1 and CDR2: MGHDK, SYGVNS. It was cDNA, reverse transcribed from extracted RNA, that served as the sequencing template. Using immunoSEQ multiplex PCR, the repertoire was profiled, and TCRdb retains in-frame clones only, with some absent. The sample has 110,000 to 150,000 clones; about 60% are singletons. The V and J genes are TRBV25-1 and TRBJ2-1; a weak D match, TRBD1 (6 bases). The input for sequencing was CD4+ T cells sorted from blood, taken at week 0. This receptor was identified in a human donor with alopecia areata. The CDR3 DNA reads as TGTGCCAGCAGTGTCACACAGGGAAAGGTCTCCTACAATGAGCAGTTCTTC. Encoded protein: CASSVTQGKVSYNEQFF. Full variable domain (rest looked up from reference TRBV25-1 and TRBJ2-1): EADIYQTPRYLVIGTGKKITLECSQTMGHDKMYWYQQDPGMELHLIHYSYGVNSTEKGDLSSESTVSRIRTEHFPLTLESARPSHTSQYLCASSVTQGKVSYNEQFFGPGTRLTVL.